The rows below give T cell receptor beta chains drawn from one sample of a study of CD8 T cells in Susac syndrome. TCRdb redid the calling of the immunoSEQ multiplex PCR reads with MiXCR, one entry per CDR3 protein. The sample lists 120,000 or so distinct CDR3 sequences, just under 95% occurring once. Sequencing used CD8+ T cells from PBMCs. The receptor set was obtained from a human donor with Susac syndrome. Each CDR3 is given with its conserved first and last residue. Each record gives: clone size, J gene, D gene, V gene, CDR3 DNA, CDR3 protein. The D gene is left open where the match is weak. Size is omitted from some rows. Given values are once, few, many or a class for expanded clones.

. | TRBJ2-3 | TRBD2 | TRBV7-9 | TGTGCCAGCAGCTCTACTAGCGGGAGAAGGAGGGATACGCAGTATTTT | CASSSTSGRRRDTQYF
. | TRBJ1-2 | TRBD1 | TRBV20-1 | TGCAGTGCAATCGGGACAGGGGGCGCTGTTGGGACCTTC | CSAIGTGGAVGTF
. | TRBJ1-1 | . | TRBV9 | TGTGCCAGCAGCGTATTGGAGGGGGACACTGAAGCTTTCTTT | CASSVLEGDTEAFF
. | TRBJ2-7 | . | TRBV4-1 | TGCGCCAGCAGCCACCTCTACCCGGGACAAGGGTCCTACGAGCAGTACTTC | CASSHLYPGQGSYEQYF
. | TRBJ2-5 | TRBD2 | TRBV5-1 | TGCGCCAGCAGACGAACGTATGGACTAGCGGCGGGTGGTCCAGAGACCCAGTACTTC | CASRRTYGLAAGGPETQYF
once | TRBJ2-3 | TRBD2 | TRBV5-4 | TGTGCCAGCAGCCCATCGCTCGGGGGGGCCCTCGATACGCAGTATTTT | CASSPSLGGALDTQYF
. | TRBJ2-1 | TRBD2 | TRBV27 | TGTGCCAGCAGCCCCTCGGCGGGGGGGCCTTTCAATGAGCAGTTCTTC | CASSPSAGGPFNEQFF
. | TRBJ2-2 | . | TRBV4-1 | TGCGCCAGCAGCCAAGATGAGGGGAGCACCGGGGAGCTGTTTTTT | CASSQDEGSTGELFF
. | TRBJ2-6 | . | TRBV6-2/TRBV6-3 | TGTGCCAGCAGTTTCCAGGAGGATGGGGCCAACGTCCTGACTTTC | CASSFQEDGANVLTF
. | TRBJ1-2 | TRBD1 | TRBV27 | TGTGCCAGCAGTTGGGGACAGATGGGTGGCTACACCTTC | CASSWGQMGGYTF
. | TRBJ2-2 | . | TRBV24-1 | TGTGCCACCAGTGATTCAGGGCGCGACACCGGGGAGCTGTTTTTT | CATSDSGRDTGELFF
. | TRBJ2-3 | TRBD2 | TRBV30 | TGTGCCTGGATTGGGGCTAGCGGGAGGTGGGATACGCAGTATTTT | CAWIGASGRWDTQYF
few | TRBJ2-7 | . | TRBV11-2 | TGTGCCAGCAGCGTAACCTACGAGCAGTACTTC | CASSVTYEQYF
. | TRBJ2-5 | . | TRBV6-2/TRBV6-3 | TGTGCCAGCACCACCTACGGGGAGAAGACCCAGTACTTC | CASTTYGEKTQYF